This passage covers 20 T cell receptor beta chains from one sample sequenced in a study of T-cell reconstitution after alpha-beta-depleted transplantation in children. These receptors are not linked to any known antigen. Study findings and constraints: T-cell counts and diversity were attributed mostly to newly produced T cells one year after transplant.

Unique molecular identifiers were incorporated during preparation of the TCRbeta library. One entry per CDR3 protein, called by TCRdb with MiXCR from the PCR reads. The data hold around 270,000 distinct CDR3 sequences, with around 7.1% observed a single time. The material sequenced was peripheral blood, taken 360 days after TCRalphabeta/CD19-depleted stem cell transplant. All receptors derive from a female patient aged 2-9 years who had a stem cell transplant for Fanconi anemia, so the T cells may come from the graft donor.

This clonotype was picked up many times. The gene calls are TRBV7-2 and TRBJ2-3; no definite D call. The CDR3 consists of 13 residues. Germline V gene data show CDR1 as SGHTA and CDR2 as FQGNSA. Trimming shortened V by 3 bases and J by 1 base, and 5 bases separated the two germline ends. DNA for the CDR3: TGTGCCAGCAGCTTCGATGGCACAGATACGCAGTATTTT. Translation: CASSFDGTDTQYF.

This clonotype was seen ten or more times. V is TRBV12-3 or TRBV12-4 and J is TRBJ1-1, with 9 bases that match TRBD1. This CDR3 is 15 amino acids long. The V and J ends lost 5 bases and 1 base, in that order; junction bases with no gene match: 5. As DNA, the CDR3 is TGTGCCAGCAGTGCCACGGACAGGGGGAACACTGAAGCTTTCTTT. This encodes CASSATDRGNTEAFF.

This clonotype was seen ten or more times. The chain couples TRBV6-2 or TRBV6-3 to TRBJ2-7, with 8 bases fitting TRBD1. Trimming at V came to 7 bases and at J to 3 bases, leaving 11 bases not matched to a gene. The CDR3 is 15 amino acids. The germline V gene encodes CDR1 MNHEY and CDR2 SVGEGT. The CDR3 DNA sequence: TGTGCCAGCACCCTTACCGGGACAGGATTCTACGAGCAGTACTTC. This codes for CASTLTGTGFYEQYF.

This clonotype was counted at least ten times. The chain combines TRBV28 with TRBJ2-7; TRBD2 agrees at 8 bases. CDR3 length: 16 amino acids. Germline V gene sequence: CDR1 MDHEN, CDR2 SYDVKM. The V gene end was trimmed by 5 bases and the J gene end by 2 bases; junction bases not matched to a gene: 11. As DNA, the CDR3 is TGTGCCAGCAGTCCCAACCGAGCGGGAGAGACCTACGAGCAGTACTTC. This gives the protein CASSPNRAGETYEQYF.

At least ten counts were recorded for this clonotype. This sequence joins TRBV4-3 and TRBJ2-3; D may be TRBD2 (7 bases). The CDR3 loop spans 17 amino acids. Germline V gene sequence: CDR1 LGHNA, CDR2 YSLEER. Trimming took off 3 bases at V and 1 base at J, with 17 bases between the two ends. CDR3 sequence (DNA): TGCGCCAGCAGCCACAGGGTCGGGGGGCACGGCACAGATACGCAGTATTTT. Its protein product is CASSHRVGGHGTDTQYF.

This clonotype was seen repeatedly, ten times or more. The chain couples TRBV20-1 to TRBJ2-3; 10 bases match TRBD2. Germline CDR1 reads DFQATT; CDR2 reads SNEGSKA (reference sequence). The CDR3 extends over 13 amino acids. V trimming: 5 bases; J trimming: 5 bases; junction bases outside the gene matches: 4. The CDR3 loop is CSALAGGGDTQYF. The DNA for the CDR3 is TGCAGTGCTTTAGCGGGGGGAGGAGATACGCAGTATTTT.

The V call is TRBV6-2 or TRBV6-3, the J call TRBJ2-2; D call uncertain. This CDR3 spans 12 amino acids. V was pared by 6 bases and J by 7 bases, with 9 bases between. Germline CDR1 and CDR2: MNHEY and SVGEGT. CDR3 loop: CASSWANGELFF. The CDR3 nucleotides are TGTGCCAGCAGCTGGGCTAACGGGGAGCTGTTTTTT.

The J gene is TRBJ1-4, the V gene TRBV27; 8 nucleotides agree with TRBD1. Germline lookup yields CDR1 MNHEY and CDR2 SMNVEV (reference sequence). Trimming took 0 bases from V and 7 from J; bases not matched to a gene: 7. The CDR3 consists of 16 residues. CDR3 DNA sequence: TGTGCCAGCAGTTTATCGGGTCAGGGGGCGGGTGAAAAACTGTTTTTT. Translating it yields CASSLSGQGAGEKLFF.

In this sample, this clonotype turned up many times. This chain links TRBV7-9 with TRBJ2-3, with a weak D call TRBD2 (6 bases). Germline V gene data show CDR1 as SEHNR and CDR2 as FQNEAQ (reference sequence). The CDR3 has 14 residues. V was clipped by 5 bases and J by 5 bases, with 14 bases between them. CDR3 coding DNA: TGTGCCAGCAGCCCATATAGCGGACAAGATACGCAGTATTTT. It encodes CASSPYSGQDTQYF. The full variable domain, completed using reference TRBV7-9 and TRBJ2-3, is DTGVSQNPRHKITKRGQNVTFRCDPISEHNRLYWYRQTLGQGPEFLTYFQNEAQLEKSRLLSDRFSAERPKGSFSTLEIQRTEQGDSAMYLCASSPYSGQDTQYFGPGTRLTVL.

This clonotype was seen repeatedly, ten times or more. The chain joins TRBV20-1 to TRBJ2-1; the match to TRBD2 covers 13 bases. Germline CDR1 DFQATT, CDR2 SNEGSKA (reference sequence). J gave up 6 bases and V 6 bases, and 5 bases lay outside the gene matches. This CDR3 spans 14 amino acids. CDR3 sequence reads: CSAGTSGGVNEQFF. CDR3 DNA sequence: TGCAGTGCGGGTACTAGCGGGGGGGTCAATGAGCAGTTCTTC.

V is TRBV25-1 and J is TRBJ2-7, with 11 bases that match TRBD2. V lost 1 base, J lost 7 bases, and 6 bases stayed unmatched. The CDR3 covers 15 residues. Germline CDR1 reads MGHDK; CDR2 reads SYGVNS. The CDR3 region is CASSELAGGPGEQYF. The CDR3 coding sequence is TGTGCCAGCAGTGAATTAGCGGGAGGGCCGGGGGAGCAGTACTTC.

At least ten counts were recorded for this clonotype. The J gene is TRBJ2-3, the V gene TRBV9; 11 nucleotides match TRBD2. Germline V CDR1 and CDR2: SGDLS, YYNGEE. The junction had 7 bases not matched to a gene; V was cut back by 0 bases and J by 4 bases. CDR3 length: 17 residues. In nucleotides, the CDR3 is TGTGCCAGCAGCGTAGTACCCGTACTAGCGGGAGCAGATACGCAGTATTTT. It specifies CASSVVPVLAGADTQYF. The complete variable domain, with remaining parts taken from reference TRBV9 and TRBJ2-3, reads DSGVTQTPKHLITATGQRVTLRCSPRSGDLSVYWYQQSLDQGLQFLIQYYNGEERAKGNILERFSAQQFPDLHSELNLSSLELGDSALYFCASSVVPVLAGADTQYFGPGTRLTVL.

Many counts were recorded for this clonotype. The rearrangement joins TRBV6-2 or TRBV6-3 to TRBJ2-4, with D possibly matching TRBD1 (6 bases). There are 14 residues in the CDR3. Trimming stripped 8 bases from V and 0 bases from J, with 11 bases between. Germline V gene lookup returns CDR1 MNHEY and CDR2 SVGEGT. The DNA for the CDR3 is TGTGCCAGCGGGAACAGGGAAGCCAAAAACATTCAGTACTTC. Translation gives CASGNREAKNIQYF.

This clonotype showed up just a few times. This rearrangement joins TRBV2 to TRBJ1-5, with no clear D. Trimming shortened V by 2 bases and J by 7 bases, and 12 bases separated the two germline ends. The CDR3 sequence is 14 residues long. Germline V gives CDR1 SNHLY, CDR2 FYNNEI. CDR3 protein: CASSESFLRQPQHF. The CDR3 DNA reads as TGTGCCAGCAGTGAAAGCTTTTTACGACAGCCCCAGCATTTT.

This clonotype showed up many times. V gene TRBV5-1 combines with J gene TRBJ1-2; D is perhaps TRBD1 (6 bases). The CDR3 covers 16 residues. The V end was cut by 4 bases, the J end by 2 bases, with 18 bases between. Germline CDR1 is SGHRS and CDR2 is YFSETQ. DNA of the CDR3: TGCGCCAGCAGCCATTTACAGGGCCCCCCCAACTATGGCTACACCTTC. It codes for CASSHLQGPPNYGYTF.

This clonotype was seen a handful of times. The V and J genes are TRBV14 and TRBJ1-5, with 9 bases lining up with TRBD1. Germline CDR1 reads SGHDN; CDR2 reads FVKESK. The CDR3 runs to 15 residues. The junction had 8 bases not matched to a gene; V was cut back by 4 bases and J by 7 bases. Here the CDR3 DNA reads TGTGCCAGCAGCCGGGACAGGGAGGGCCGCCAGCCCCAGCATTTT. This translates into CASSRDREGRQPQHF.

The chain employs TRBV28 and TRBJ2-5; D uncertain. Germline values: CDR1 MDHEN, CDR2 SYDVKM. V dropped 1 base and J dropped 7 bases, with 7 bases sitting between them. The CDR3 runs to 12 residues. CDR3 sequence: CASSLLLGTQYF. The CDR3 nucleotides read TGTGCCAGCAGTTTATTGTTGGGGACCCAGTACTTC.

This clonotype was found many times. The CDR3 spells CSAGFTHRYEQYF. The CDR3 bases are TGCAGTGCTGGATTCACTCACCGTTACGAGCAGTACTTC. The chain links TRBV20-1 to TRBJ2-7; D is undetermined. CDR1 is DFQATT, CDR2 SNEGSKA, per germline (reference sequence). There are 13 residues in the CDR3. V lost 5 bases, J lost 4 bases, and 15 bases lay in between.

This clonotype was seen many times. The J gene is TRBJ2-3, the V gene TRBV12-3 or TRBV12-4, with D possibly being TRBD2 (7 bases). The V end was cut by 5 bases, the J end by 1 base, with 13 bases between. This CDR3 has 15 amino acids. CDR3 bases: TGTGCCAGCAGTAGGGGCGGGGGCGGCACAGATACGCAGTATTTT. Translating gives CASSRGGGGTDTQYF.

The chain uses TRBV27 and TRBJ1-5; perhaps TRBD1 as D (5 bases). The V gene lost 3 bases and the J gene lost 2 bases, with 20 bases spanning the gap. The germline V gene encodes CDR1 MNHEY and CDR2 SMNVEV (reference sequence). The CDR3 loop spans 18 amino acids. The CDR3 DNA sequence: TGTGCCAGCAGTTTGACCTGGTTCGGGGGGAGGGGCAATCAGCCCCAGCATTTT. Its translation is CASSLTWFGGRGNQPQHF.